This T cell receptor (beta chain) was obtained from a study of OX40 agonist ivuxolimab in advanced cancers. Background on the whole study: Ivuxolimab was an agonistic, fully human IgG2 monoclonal antibody directed against OX40 (CD134), a costimulatory receptor. Intravenous ivuxolimab was administered to patients every 2 weeks at six dose levels: 0.01, 0.1, 0.3, 1.5, 3 and 10 mg/kg. Of the approximately 54 dose-escalation patients, hepatocellular carcinoma was present in about 20, melanoma in roughly 15, renal cell carcinoma in 9 and head and neck cancer in 9. The dose-escalation cohort was 80% to 90% male with a mean age of approximately 60 years, ranging from roughly 23 to 90. Prior anti-PD-1, anti-PD-L1 or anti-CTLA-4 therapy was permitted, and approximately 41% of dose-escalation patients had received checkpoint inhibitors. Partial responses were achieved by three dose-escalation patients, of whom one had hepatocellular carcinoma and two had cutaneous melanoma. Peripheral TCRbeta sequencing aimed to test whether ivuxolimab altered TCR sequence diversity and caused clonal T-cell expansion. The monotherapy dose-escalation portion (N ≈ 52 patients) of the phase I ivuxolimab trial is reported in the paper.

The germline V gene sets CDR1 to MDHEN and CDR2 to SYDVKM. The CDR3, from cysteine to phenylalanine, totals 15 residues. CDR3 DNA only is kept here, 45 bases in frame from base 1. V drops 6 bases and J drops 2 bases, leaving 15 bases in between. In the case of this clone: Its antigen has not been determined. No clone much larger than this one lies a single base away; base qualities are absent.

General study outcomes and caveats: After ivuxolimab, expanded clones were on average more numerous among CD8+ T cells than among CD4+ T cells. Which antigens the clonally expanded peripheral T cells were specific for was not determined. Low levels of normalized T-cell clonal expansion were also shown by some nonresponding patients. In the 0.1-3.0 mg/kg groups, partial responders had among the lowest normalized peripheral clonal expansion, particularly in CD8+ T cells. At doses of 0.1 to 3.0 mg/kg, clonal expansion of both CD4+ and CD8+ T cells in blood was seen between baseline and week 6.

Patients with autoimmune disease history or receiving systemic immunosuppression were excluded from the trial. Peripheral blood for TCR sequencing was drawn from every dose cohort at baseline, at cycle 4 day 1 and at cycle 7 day 1. The samples were taken from a phase I, first-in-human, multicenter, open-label dose-escalation trial of ivuxolimab. Adults with locally advanced or metastatic melanoma, renal cell carcinoma, hepatocellular carcinoma or head and neck squamous cell carcinoma were enrolled in the trial. CD4+ and CD8+ T cells were sorted separately from peripheral blood before TCR sequencing. Genomic DNA was isolated from the sorted cells so that the TCRbeta CDR3 region could be sequenced. The immunoSEQ Assay was used to sequence the TCRbeta CDR3 regions. This immuneACCESS table, as held by TCRdb, lists in-frame sequences with V and J called but not all clones. Of the missing ones, under half trace to an unresolved V gene in checked studies; the others have no known cause. Here the sample has 65,000 to 85,000 clones; 93% occur a single time. 13% to 15% of the sample is held by the ten biggest clonotypes.

This specimen was CD4+ or CD8+ T cells sorted from blood, taken in a trial of the OX40 agonist ivuxolimab. This receptor was identified in an adult with an advanced solid tumor such as melanoma, head and neck, liver or kidney cancer. Recombination joined TRBV28 with TRBJ2-3; the D gene assignment is ambiguous. The CDR3 in this case is CASSLTPLNTDTQYF. The DNA reads as follows: TGTGCCAGCAGCCTTACCCCATTAAACACAGATACGCAGTATTTT.